These 4 T cell receptor beta chains were sequenced from one sample in a study of cytomegalovirus exposure and HLA in healthy donors. In the PCR, 60 Vbeta and 13 Jbeta primers were used. The assay was immunoSEQ multiplex PCR, and TCRdb's table has in-frame clones only and misses some. In the table there are over 100,000 clones, 50% to 75% of which are singletons. Sequencing was performed on PBMCs. These receptors originate from a woman aged 40 to 55 in good health and CMV-seropositive.

This sequence joins TRBV7-2 and TRBJ1-5, with D hard to call. With 3 bases removed from V and 6 bases from J, the gap between germline ends came to 9 bases. Germline-derived CDR1 and CDR2 are SGHTA and FQGNSA. This CDR3 region has 13 residues. The CDR3 sequence: CASSLYGLQPQHF. The CDR3, as DNA: TGTGCCAGCAGCTTGTACGGTCTTCAGCCCCAGCATTTT.

This clone was detected only a few times. The V and J genes are TRBV2 and TRBJ2-2; possible D gene TRBD1, 6 bases. The CDR3 extends over 15 amino acids. Trimming stripped 5 bases from V and 1 base from J, with 11 bases between. Germline values: CDR1 SNHLY, CDR2 FYNNEI. In DNA form, the CDR3 reads TGTGCCAGCAGTCGTGGGGGCGTGAACACCGGGGAGCTGTTTTTT. Amino acid sequence: CASSRGGVNTGELFF.

V gene TRBV19 combines with J gene TRBJ2-5, with 7 nucleotides matching TRBD1. Losses at the gene ends were 5 bases for V and 5 bases for J; bases not matched to a gene: 5. CDR3 length: 13 residues. Germline CDR1 LNHDA, CDR2 SQIVND (reference sequence). In DNA, the CDR3 is TGTGCCAGTAGTGTGGGACAGACGGAGACCCAGTACTTC. It codes for CASSVGQTETQYF.

Regarding this clone: The same CDR3 is also encoded by other DNA sequences in this sample. The chain combines TRBV5-1 with TRBJ1-1, with 11 bases aligning to TRBD1. CDR3 length equals 16 residues. Germline assignment: CDR1 SGHRS and CDR2 YFSETQ. The V segment lost 4 bases and the J segment 2 bases; nucleotides outside the gene matches: 7. Written as DNA, the CDR3 is TGCGCCAGCAGCCTAGGGGGACAGGGGGTTAACACTGAAGCTTTCTTT. Its protein product is CASSLGGQGVNTEAFF.